These T cell receptor beta chains were read from a single sample in a study of blood T cell repertoires in COVID-19. Here immunoSEQ multiplex PCR was the method, and the copy in TCRdb shows in-frame clones only, minus some. The sample contains hundreds of thousands of clones, approximately 90% of which appear only once. Sequences were obtained from PBMCs or T cells enriched from blood (not recorded which). The receptor source for this set is a middle-aged man who had recovered from COVID-19. Each CDR3 is given with its conserved first and last residue. D genes are given only for firm matches. Clone size appears in some rows only: once, few, many, or a class for an expanded clone.

V gene	D gene	clone size	J gene	CDR3 DNA	CDR3 protein
TRBV30	TRBD1	-	TRBJ1-1	TGTGCCTCGGGACAGGGGTTAGCTGAAGCTTTCTTT	CASGQGLAEAFF
TRBV10-3	-	-	TRBJ2-7	TGTGCCATCAGTGAGTCTTACAGGCCGCACGAGCAGTACTTC	CAISESYRPHEQYF
TRBV30	-	once	TRBJ2-2	TGTGCCTGGAACTTCCGTGGGGCAAGCGGGGAGCTGTTTTTT	CAWNFRGASGELFF
TRBV23-1	-	-	TRBJ2-7	TGCGCCAGCAGAGAATTGGAGAGGGCAGCGAGCTCCTACGAGCAGTACTTC	CASRELERAASSYEQYF
TRBV7-8	-	-	TRBJ2-5	TGTGCCAGCAGCTTTTCGAGGGCGGAGACCCAGTACTTC	CASSFSRAETQYF
TRBV6-1	-	-	TRBJ1-1	TGTGCCAGCAGTGAAGGCGACACGCTAGCTACTGAAGCTTTCTTT	CASSEGDTLATEAFF
TRBV30	TRBD2	-	TRBJ2-4	TGTGCCTGGAGGTTAGCGGGGGGGCTAGGAAACATTCAGTACTTC	CAWRLAGGLGNIQYF
TRBV14	-	-	TRBJ2-3	TGTGCCAGCAGCCCCGGACTACGCACAGATACGCAGTATTTT	CASSPGLRTDTQYF
TRBV6-4	-	-	TRBJ1-5	TGTGCCAGCAGTGACTTGGAGGGTCAGCCCCAGCATTTT	CASSDLEGQPQHF
TRBV7-9	-	once	TRBJ1-2	TGTGCCAGCAGCCAAATTATAGCAGGGGACTATGGCTACACCTTC	CASSQIIAGDYGYTF
TRBV27	-	-	TRBJ1-1	TGTGCCAGCAGTTTATTGTGGGAGGCGAACACTGAAGCTTTCTTT	CASSLLWEANTEAFF
TRBV5-1	TRBD1	-	TRBJ2-7	TGCGCCAGCAGCTTGACAGGGGGCGCCTACGAGCAGTACTTC	CASSLTGGAYEQYF
TRBV5-4	-	many	TRBJ2-2	TGTGCCAGCAGGGTCTCGGGGGTGTACACCGGGGAGCTGTTTTTT	CASRVSGVYTGELFF
TRBV7-2	TRBD1	-	TRBJ1-1	TGTGCCAGCAGCTTGACAGGGGGGATGAACACTGAAGCTTTCTTT	CASSLTGGMNTEAFF
TRBV19	TRBD2	-	TRBJ2-5	TGTGCCAGTAGTCCAGCGGGAGTTGAGGAGACCCAGTACTTC	CASSPAGVEETQYF
TRBV5-4	TRBD2	-	TRBJ2-7	TGTGCCAGCAGGGGGACTAGCGGGAGTAAGAACGAGCAGTACTTC	CASRGTSGSKNEQYF
TRBV11-1	-	-	TRBJ1-5	TGTGCCAGCAGCTTAAGGGGAATTAATCAGCCCCAGCATTTT	CASSLRGINQPQHF
TRBV4-2	-	-	TRBJ2-6	TGTGCCAGCAGCTTCGGCGGCAGACTCTCTGGGGCCAACGTCCTGACTTTC	CASSFGGRLSGANVLTF
TRBV9	TRBD1	once	TRBJ1-5	TGTGCCAGCAGCGTGACAGGGGCGAGCAATCAGCCCCAGCATTTT	CASSVTGASNQPQHF
TRBV6-1	TRBD1	-	TRBJ1-5	TGTGCCAGCAGTGACAGGGGGCAGAGTCAGCCCCAGCATTTT	CASSDRGQSQPQHF
TRBV6-4	-	-	TRBJ1-5	TGTGCCAGCAGTGACGAGGGTAACTTTGGTCAGCCCCAGCATTTT	CASSDEGNFGQPQHF
TRBV7-2	-	-	TRBJ1-2	TGTGCCAGCAGCTTAGACCGACTCCAGTATGGCTACACCTTC	CASSLDRLQYGYTF
TRBV5-1	TRBD2	-	TRBJ2-6	TGCGCCAGCAGCTTCGGACTAGCGGGGGGCCTCCCAGGGGCCAACGTCCTGACTTTC	CASSFGLAGGLPGANVLTF
TRBV19	TRBD1	few	TRBJ1-2	TGTGCCAGTAGTATCCGACAGGGGGCCGGGGTTGGCTACACCTTC	CASSIRQGAGVGYTF
TRBV12-3/TRBV12-4	-	-	TRBJ2-7	TGTGCCAGCAGTTTCCGGCGGGACGACGAGCAGTACTTC	CASSFRRDDEQYF
TRBV30	-	-	TRBJ1-1	TGTGCCTGGAGCCCCCCTGACAGGAACGGTGGAGCTTTCTTT	CAWSPPDRNGGAFF
TRBV18	TRBD1	few	TRBJ1-4	TGTGCCAGCTCCCGAGGACAGGGGACTAATGAAAAACTGTTTTTT	CASSRGQGTNEKLFF
TRBV19	TRBD1	-	TRBJ1-5	TGTGCCAGTAGTCCGGGGACAGGGGCCAGCAATCAGCCCCAGCATTTT	CASSPGTGASNQPQHF
TRBV7-3	TRBD2	-	TRBJ2-5	TGTGCCAGCAGCTTAAAGGGGACTAGCGGGGGGTACCAAGAGACCCAGTACTTC	CASSLKGTSGGYQETQYF
TRBV29-1	-	-	TRBJ1-2	TGCAGCGTTGAAGATACCCGGGCAGGGGCCGGCTACACCTTC	CSVEDTRAGAGYTF
TRBV29-1	-	-	TRBJ2-3	TGCAGCGTTGAACGCCAGGATACGCAGTATTTT	CSVERQDTQYF
TRBV6-5	-	-	TRBJ1-1	TGTGCCAGCAGTTACCATCCAGAGAACACTGAAGCTTTCTTT	CASSYHPENTEAFF
TRBV7-3	TRBD1	-	TRBJ1-6	TGTGCCAGCAGCTACGGACAGGGGGATTCACCCCTCCACTTT	CASSYGQGDSPLHF
TRBV9	TRBD1	-	TRBJ1-5	TGTGCCAGCAGCGTTGGGACAGGGGAGGGTCAGCCCCAGCATTTT	CASSVGTGEGQPQHF
TRBV5-4	-	-	TRBJ1-6	TGTGCCAGCAGCCAGTCTAGTGTTAATTCACCCCTCCACTTT	CASSQSSVNSPLHF
TRBV28	-	-	TRBJ1-2	TGTGCCAGCAGTCCCGACAGCTATGGCTACACCTTC	CASSPDSYGYTF